The clone carrying this T cell receptor beta chain was counted a few times. What it binds is not known. The read gets to within 3 residues of the CDR3 end, and the germline J gene fills in the rest. This sample is part of a study of T cell clonality in common variable immunodeficiency. General study findings and limits: CVID subjects had higher TCRbeta clonality than healthy controls, most marked in about a third. Repertoire-complication correlations in CVID were limited by patient heterogeneity. Fewer TCRbeta clones were shared among CVID subjects than controls.

Measured with immunoSEQ multiplex PCR; TCRdb has only the in-frame clones, and not every one. This sample has roughly 34,000 clones and no singletons, with roughly 3% in the ten largest. From germline, CDR1 is SEHNR and CDR2 FQNEAQ (reference sequence). The CDR3 is made up of 14 amino acids. Each donor provided about 5 to 9 ml of heparinized whole blood. This clonotype was sampled from a person aged 18 to 70 in good health. The specimen was peripheral blood mononuclear cells. This rearrangement joins TRBV7-9 to TRBJ1-2; 7 bases line up with TRBD1. The CDR3 spells CASGAEVGTDTYTF. CDR3 bases read: TGTGCCAGCGGCGCGGAGGTGGGGACAGATACC.